This TCR beta chain is from a study of T-cell reconstitution after alpha-beta-depleted transplantation in children. Study-wide results and caveats: Surviving thymic progenitors and recipient T cells were the source of high TCRbeta diversity at day 60 in some patients. Expanded clones from the graft, numbering several hundred, reportedly supplied alpha-beta T cells about two months after transplant. By one year post-transplant, T-cell counts and diversity largely arose from T cells that were newly produced.

For this clonotype: Its specificity is unknown.

Trimming at V came to 3 bases and at J to 1 base, leaving 2 bases not matched to a gene. CDR1 is WNHNN, CDR2 SYGVQD, per germline (reference sequence). The length of the CDR3 is 16 residues. Unique molecular identifiers were used to barcode this TCRbeta library. TCRdb re-called the PCR reads through MiXCR, storing one row per CDR3 protein. This sample has 450,000 to 600,000 distinct CDR3 sequences, with 10% found just once. This receptor was identified in a child aged 2-9 years with inherited bone marrow failure, due to receive a stem cell transplant. The rearrangement joins TRBV10-1 to TRBJ2-2; 10 nucleotides match TRBD1. This material consisted of PBMCs, taken before TCRalphabeta/CD19-depleted stem cell transplant. The chain's CDR3 is CASSDRTGGNTGELFF. CDR3 nucleotides: TGCGCCAGCAGTGACCGGACAGGGGGGAACACCGGGGAGCTGTTTTTT.